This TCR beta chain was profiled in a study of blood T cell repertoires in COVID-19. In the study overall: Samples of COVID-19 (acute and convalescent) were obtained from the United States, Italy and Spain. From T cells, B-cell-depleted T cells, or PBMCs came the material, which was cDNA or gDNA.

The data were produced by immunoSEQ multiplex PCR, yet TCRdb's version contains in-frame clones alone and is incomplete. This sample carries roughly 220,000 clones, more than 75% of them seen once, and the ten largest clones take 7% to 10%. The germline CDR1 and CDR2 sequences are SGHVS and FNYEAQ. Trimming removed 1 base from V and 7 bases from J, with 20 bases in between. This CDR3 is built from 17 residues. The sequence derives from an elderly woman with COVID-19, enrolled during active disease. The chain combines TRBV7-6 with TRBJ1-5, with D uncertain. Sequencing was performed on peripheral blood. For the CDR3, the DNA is TGTGCCAGCAGCTTAGAGGCGGGAGGAGGTATAATGCAGCCCCAGCATTTT. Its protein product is CASSLEAGGGIMQPQHF.